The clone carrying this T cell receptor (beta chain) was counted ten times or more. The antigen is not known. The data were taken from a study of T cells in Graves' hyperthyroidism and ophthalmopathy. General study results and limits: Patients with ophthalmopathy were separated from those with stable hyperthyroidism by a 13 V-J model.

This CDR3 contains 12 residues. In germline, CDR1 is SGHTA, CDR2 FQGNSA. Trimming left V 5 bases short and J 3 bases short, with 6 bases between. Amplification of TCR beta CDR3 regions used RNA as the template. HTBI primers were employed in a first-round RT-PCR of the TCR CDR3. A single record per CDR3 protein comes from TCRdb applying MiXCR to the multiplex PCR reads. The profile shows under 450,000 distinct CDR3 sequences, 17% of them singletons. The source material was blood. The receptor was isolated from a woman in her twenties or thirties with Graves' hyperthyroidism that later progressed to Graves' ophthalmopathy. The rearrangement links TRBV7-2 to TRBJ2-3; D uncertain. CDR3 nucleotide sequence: TGTGCCAGCAGCCAATCTACAGATACGCAGTATTTT. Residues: CASSQSTDTQYF.